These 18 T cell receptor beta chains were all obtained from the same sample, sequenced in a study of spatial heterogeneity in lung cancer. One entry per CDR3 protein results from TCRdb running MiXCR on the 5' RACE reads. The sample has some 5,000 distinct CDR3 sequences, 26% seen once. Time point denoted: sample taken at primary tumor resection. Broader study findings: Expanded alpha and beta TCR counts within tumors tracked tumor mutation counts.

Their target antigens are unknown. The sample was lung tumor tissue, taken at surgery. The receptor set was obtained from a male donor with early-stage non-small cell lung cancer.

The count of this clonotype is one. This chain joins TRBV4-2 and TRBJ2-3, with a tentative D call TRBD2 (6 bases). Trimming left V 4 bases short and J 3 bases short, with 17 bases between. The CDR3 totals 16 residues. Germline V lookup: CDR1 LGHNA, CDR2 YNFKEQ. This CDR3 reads CASSPRSREDTDTQYF. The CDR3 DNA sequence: TGTGCCAGCAGCCCCCGGTCCAGGGAGGATACAGATACGCAGTATTTT.

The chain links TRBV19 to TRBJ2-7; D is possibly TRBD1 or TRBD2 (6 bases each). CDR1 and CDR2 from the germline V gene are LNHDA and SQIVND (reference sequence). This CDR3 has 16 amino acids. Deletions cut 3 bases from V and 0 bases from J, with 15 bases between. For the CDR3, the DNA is TGTGCCAGTAGTATCCCTCCGGGGGCCTCCTCCTACGAGCAGTACTTC. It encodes CASSIPPGASSYEQYF. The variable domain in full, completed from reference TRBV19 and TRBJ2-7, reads DGGITQSPKYLFRKEGQNVTLSCEQNLNHDAMYWYRQDPGQGLRLIYYSQIVNDFQKGDIAEGYSVSREKKESFPLTVTSAQKNPTAFYLCASSIPPGASSYEQYFGPGTRLTVT.

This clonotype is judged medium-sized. The CDR3 region has the DNA TGCAGCGTGGGGACAGGGAGCAATCAGCCCCAGCATTTT. Translation: CSVGTGSNQPQHF. This rearrangement joins TRBV29-1 to TRBJ1-5; 9 bases align to TRBD1. With V trimmed by 6 bases and J by 1 base, 1 base remained unmatched. Germline V lookup: CDR1 SQVTM, CDR2 ANQGSEA. The CDR3 is 13 residues long.

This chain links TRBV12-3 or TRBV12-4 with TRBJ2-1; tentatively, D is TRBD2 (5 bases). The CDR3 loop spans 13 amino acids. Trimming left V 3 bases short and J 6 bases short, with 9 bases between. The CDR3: CASSFSGINEQFF. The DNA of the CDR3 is TGTGCCAGCAGTTTTTCCGGGATCAATGAGCAGTTCTTC.

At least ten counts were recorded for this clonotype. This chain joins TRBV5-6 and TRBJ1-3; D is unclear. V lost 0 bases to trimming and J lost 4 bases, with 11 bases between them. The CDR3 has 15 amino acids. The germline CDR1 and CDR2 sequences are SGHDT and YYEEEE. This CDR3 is CASSLVGSTGNTIYF. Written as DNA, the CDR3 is TGTGCCAGCAGCTTGGTGGGGTCTACGGGAAACACCATATATTTT.

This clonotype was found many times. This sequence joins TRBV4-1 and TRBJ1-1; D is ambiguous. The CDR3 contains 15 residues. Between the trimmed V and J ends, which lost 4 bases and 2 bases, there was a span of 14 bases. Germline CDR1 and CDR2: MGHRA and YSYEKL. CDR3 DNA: TGCGCCAGCAGCCCCGGGGTGGGAGTTAACACTGAAGCTTTCTTT. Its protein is CASSPGVGVNTEAFF.

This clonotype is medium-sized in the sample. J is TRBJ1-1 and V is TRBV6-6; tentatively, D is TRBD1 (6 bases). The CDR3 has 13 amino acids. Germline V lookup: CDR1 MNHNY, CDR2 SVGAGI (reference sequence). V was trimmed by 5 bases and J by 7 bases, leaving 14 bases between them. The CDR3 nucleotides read TGTGCCAGCAGTACCCCGGGGGCGGGTGAAGCTTTCTTT. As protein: CASSTPGAGEAFF.

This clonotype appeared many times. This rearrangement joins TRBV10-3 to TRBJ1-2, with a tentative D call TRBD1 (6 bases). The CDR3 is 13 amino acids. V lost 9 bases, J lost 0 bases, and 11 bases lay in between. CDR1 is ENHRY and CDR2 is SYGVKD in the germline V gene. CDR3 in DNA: TGTGCCATAAGGGGGGATACTAACTATGGCTACACCTTC. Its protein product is CAIRGDTNYGYTF.

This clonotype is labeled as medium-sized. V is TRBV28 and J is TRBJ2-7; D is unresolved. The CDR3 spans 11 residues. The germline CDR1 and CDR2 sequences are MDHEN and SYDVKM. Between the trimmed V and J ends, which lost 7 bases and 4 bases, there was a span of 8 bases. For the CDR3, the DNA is TGTGCCAGCATTGGGAATTACGAGCAGTACTTC. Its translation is CASIGNYEQYF.

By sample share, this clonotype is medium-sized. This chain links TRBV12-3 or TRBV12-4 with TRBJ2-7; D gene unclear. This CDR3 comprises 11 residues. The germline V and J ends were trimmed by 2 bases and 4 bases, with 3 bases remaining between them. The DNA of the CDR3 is TGTGCCAGCAGTTTACATTACGAGCAGTACTTC. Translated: CASSLHYEQYF.

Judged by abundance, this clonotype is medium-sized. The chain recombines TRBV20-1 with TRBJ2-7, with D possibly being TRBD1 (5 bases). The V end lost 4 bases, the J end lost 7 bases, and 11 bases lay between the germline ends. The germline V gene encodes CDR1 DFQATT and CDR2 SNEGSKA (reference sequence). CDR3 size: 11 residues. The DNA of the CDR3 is TGCAGTGCTACCCCAGGGATAGAGCAGTACTTC. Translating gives CSATPGIEQYF.

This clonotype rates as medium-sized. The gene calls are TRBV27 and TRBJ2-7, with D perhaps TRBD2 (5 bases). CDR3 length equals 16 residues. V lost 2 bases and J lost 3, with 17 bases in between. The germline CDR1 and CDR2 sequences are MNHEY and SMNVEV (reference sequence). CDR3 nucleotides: TGTGCCAGCAGTTTAACAAGCGGAACCCTTATCTACGAGCAGTACTTC. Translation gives CASSLTSGTLIYEQYF.

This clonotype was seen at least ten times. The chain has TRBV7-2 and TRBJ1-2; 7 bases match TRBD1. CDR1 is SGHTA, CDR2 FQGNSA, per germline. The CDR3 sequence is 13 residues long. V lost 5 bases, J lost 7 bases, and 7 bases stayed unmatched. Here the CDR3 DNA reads TGTGCCAGCAGCCAGGGGACAGAGGGTGGCTACACCTTC. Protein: CASSQGTEGGYTF.

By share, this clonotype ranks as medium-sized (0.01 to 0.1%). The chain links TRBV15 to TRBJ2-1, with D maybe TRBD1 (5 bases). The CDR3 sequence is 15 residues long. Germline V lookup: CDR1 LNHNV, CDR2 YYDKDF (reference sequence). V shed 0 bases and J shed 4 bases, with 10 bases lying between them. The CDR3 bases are TGTGCCACCAGCAGAGAATACCCAGGGTACAATGAGCAGTTCTTC. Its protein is CATSREYPGYNEQFF.

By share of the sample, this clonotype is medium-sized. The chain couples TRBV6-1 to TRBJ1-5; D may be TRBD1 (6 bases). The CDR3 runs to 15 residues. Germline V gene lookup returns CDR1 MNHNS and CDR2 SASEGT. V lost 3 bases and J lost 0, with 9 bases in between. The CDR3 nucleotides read TGTGCCAGCAGTGAGACAGGTTATAGCAATCAGCCCCAGCATTTT. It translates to CASSETGYSNQPQHF.

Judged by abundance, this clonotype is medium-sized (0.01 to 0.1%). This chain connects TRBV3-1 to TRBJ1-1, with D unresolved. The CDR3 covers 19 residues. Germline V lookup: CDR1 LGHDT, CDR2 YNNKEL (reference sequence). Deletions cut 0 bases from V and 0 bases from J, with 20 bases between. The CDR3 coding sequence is TGTGCCAGCAGCCAAGATCCAAGTCGCACCCGAACCATGAACACTGAAGCTTTCTTT. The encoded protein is CASSQDPSRTRTMNTEAFF.

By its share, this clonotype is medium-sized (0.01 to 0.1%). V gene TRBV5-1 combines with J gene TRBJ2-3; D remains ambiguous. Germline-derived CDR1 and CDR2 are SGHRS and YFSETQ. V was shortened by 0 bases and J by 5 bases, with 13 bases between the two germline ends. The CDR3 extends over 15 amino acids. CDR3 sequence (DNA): TGCGCCAGCAGCTTGGTTGGGGAAGTCGAAGATACGCAGTATTTT. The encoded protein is CASSLVGEVEDTQYF.

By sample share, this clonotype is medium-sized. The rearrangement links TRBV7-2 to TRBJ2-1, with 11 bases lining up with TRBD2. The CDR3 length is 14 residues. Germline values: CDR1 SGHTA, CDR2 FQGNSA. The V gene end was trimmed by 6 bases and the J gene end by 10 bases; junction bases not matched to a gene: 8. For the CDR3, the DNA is TGTGCCAGCAGTCCTACTAGCGGGAGAGCCGAGCAGTTCTTC. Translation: CASSPTSGRAEQFF.